This T cell receptor beta chain was retrieved from a study of T cell responses to AZD1222 COVID-19 vaccine. Across the study: The analysis combined second doses at about 4 or about 12 weeks.

The assay was immunoSEQ multiplex PCR, and TCRdb's table has in-frame clones only and misses some. The sample lists about 160,000 clones, roughly nine tenths seen once, with approximately 2% in the top ten. Findings of the study overall: The span of vaccine-associated CD4 TCRs extended across spike, with dominance at 160-218 and 743-854.

As regards this clone: The antigen remains undetermined.

V lost 2 bases to trimming and J lost 0 bases, with 14 bases between them. CDR3 length: 17 residues. In germline, CDR1 is ENHRY, CDR2 SYGVKD. The source was peripheral blood, collected on day 0 of AZD1222 vaccination. This receptor was taken from an adult in good health. This sequence joins TRBV10-3 and TRBJ1-3, with a tentative D call TRBD1 (5 bases). For the CDR3, the DNA is TGTGCCATCAGTGAGATCGACAAGGGGAACTCTGGAAACACCATATATTTT. Translated: CAISEIDKGNSGNTIYF.